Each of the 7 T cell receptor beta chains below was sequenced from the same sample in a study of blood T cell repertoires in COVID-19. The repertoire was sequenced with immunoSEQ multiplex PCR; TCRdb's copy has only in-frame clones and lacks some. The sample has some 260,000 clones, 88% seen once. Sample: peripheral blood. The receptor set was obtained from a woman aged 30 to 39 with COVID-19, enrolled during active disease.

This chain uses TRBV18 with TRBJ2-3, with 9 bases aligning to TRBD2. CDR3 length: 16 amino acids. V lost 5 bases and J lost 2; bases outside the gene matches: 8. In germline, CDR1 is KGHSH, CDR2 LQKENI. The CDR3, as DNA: TGTGCCAGCTCAATGGCAGCGGGGGGCTTCACAGATACGCAGTATTTT. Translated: CASSMAAGGFTDTQYF. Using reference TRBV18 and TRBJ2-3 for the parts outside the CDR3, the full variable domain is NAGVMQNPRHLVRRRGQEARLRCSPMKGHSHVYWYRQLPEEGLKFMVYLQKENIIDESGMPKERFSAEFPKEGPSILRIQQVVRGDSAAYFCASSMAAGGFTDTQYFGPGTRLTVL.

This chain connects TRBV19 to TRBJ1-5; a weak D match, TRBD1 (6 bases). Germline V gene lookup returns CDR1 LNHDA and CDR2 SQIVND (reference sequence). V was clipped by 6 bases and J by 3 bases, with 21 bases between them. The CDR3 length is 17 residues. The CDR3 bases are TGTGCCAGTAGGATCAACTCGGGACAACTTGACAATCAGCCCCAGCATTTT. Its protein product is CASRINSGQLDNQPQHF.

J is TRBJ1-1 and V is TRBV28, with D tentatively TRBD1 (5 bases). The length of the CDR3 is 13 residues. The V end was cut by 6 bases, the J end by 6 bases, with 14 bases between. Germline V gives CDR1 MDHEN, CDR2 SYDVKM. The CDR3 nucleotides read TGTGCCAGCAGCGGGTGGGGGGAGGCTGAAGCTTTCTTT. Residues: CASSGWGEAEAFF.

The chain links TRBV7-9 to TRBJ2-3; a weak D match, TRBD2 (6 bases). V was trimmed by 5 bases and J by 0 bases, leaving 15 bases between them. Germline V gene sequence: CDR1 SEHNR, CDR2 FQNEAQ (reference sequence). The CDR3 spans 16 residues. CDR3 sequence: CASSPPVGRSTDTQYF. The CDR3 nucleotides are TGTGCCAGCAGCCCCCCGGTGGGGAGGAGCACAGATACGCAGTATTTT.

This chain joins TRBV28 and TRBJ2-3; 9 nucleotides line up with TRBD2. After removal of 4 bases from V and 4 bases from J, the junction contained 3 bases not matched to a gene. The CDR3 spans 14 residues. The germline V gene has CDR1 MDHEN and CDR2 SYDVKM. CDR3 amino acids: CASSSSSGADTQYF. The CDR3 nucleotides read TGTGCCAGCAGTTCCTCTAGCGGGGCAGATACGCAGTATTTT.

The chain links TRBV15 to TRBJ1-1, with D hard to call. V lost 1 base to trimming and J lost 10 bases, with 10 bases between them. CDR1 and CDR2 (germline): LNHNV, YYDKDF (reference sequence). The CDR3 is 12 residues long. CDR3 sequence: CATSRVHIGAFF. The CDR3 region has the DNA TGTGCCACCAGCAGAGTGCATATCGGAGCTTTCTTT. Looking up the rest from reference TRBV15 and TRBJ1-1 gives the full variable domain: DAMVIQNPRYQVTQFGKPVTLSCSQTLNHNVMYWYQQKSSQAPKLLFHYYDKDFNNEADTPDNFQSRRPNTSFCFLDIRSPGLGDTAMYLCATSRVHIGAFFGQGTRLTVV.

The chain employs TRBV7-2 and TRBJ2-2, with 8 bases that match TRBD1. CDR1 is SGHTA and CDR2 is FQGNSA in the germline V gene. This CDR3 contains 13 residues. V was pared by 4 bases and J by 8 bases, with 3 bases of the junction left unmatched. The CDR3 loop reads CASSSTGAGELFF. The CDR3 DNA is TGTGCCAGCAGCTCGACAGGGGCTGGGGAGCTGTTTTTT.